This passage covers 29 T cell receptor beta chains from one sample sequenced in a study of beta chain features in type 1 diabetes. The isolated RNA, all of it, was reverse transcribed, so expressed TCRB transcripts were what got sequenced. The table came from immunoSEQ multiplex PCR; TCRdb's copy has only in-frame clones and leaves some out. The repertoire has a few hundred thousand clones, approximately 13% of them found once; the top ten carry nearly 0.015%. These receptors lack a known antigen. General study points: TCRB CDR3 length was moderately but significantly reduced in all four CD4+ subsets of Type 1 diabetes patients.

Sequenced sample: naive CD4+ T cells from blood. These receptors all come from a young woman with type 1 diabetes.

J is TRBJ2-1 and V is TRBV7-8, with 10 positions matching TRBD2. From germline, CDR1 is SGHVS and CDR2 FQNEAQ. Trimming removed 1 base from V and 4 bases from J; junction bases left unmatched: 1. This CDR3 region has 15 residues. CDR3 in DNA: TGTGCCAGCAGCTTAGGTAGCGGGAGGTACAATGAGCAGTTCTTC. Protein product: CASSLGSGRYNEQFF.

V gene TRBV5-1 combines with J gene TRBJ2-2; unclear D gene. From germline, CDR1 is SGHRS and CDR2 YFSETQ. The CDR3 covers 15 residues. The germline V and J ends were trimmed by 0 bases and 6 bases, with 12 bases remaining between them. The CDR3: CASSLERGSSGELFF. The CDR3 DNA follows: TGCGCCAGCAGCTTGGAACGCGGATCGTCCGGGGAGCTGTTTTTT.

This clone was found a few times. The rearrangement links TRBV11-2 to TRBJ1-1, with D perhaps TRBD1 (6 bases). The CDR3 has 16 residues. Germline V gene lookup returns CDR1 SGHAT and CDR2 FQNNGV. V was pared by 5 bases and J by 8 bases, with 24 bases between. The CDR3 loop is CASSPPLVQGMREAFF. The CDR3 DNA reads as TGTGCCAGCAGCCCCCCCCTCGTACAGGGTATGAGGGAAGCTTTCTTT.

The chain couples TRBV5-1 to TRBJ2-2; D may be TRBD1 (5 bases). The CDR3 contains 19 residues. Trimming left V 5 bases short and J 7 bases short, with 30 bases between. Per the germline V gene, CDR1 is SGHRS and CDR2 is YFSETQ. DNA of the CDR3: TGCGCCAGCAGGTTTTTGTGGACAAAGGAGCTGAAAGGTTTCGGGGAGCTGTTTTTT. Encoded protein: CASRFLWTKELKGFGELFF.

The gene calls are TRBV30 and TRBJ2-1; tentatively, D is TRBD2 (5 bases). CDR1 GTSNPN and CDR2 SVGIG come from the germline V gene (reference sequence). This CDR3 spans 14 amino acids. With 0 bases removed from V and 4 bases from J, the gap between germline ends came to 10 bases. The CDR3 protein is CAWSVAVRYNEQFF. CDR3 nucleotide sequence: TGTGCCTGGAGTGTAGCGGTCAGATACAATGAGCAGTTCTTC.

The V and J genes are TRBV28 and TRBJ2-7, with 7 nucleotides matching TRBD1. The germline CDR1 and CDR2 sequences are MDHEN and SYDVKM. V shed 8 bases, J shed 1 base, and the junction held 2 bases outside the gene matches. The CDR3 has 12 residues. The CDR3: CASRGQSYEQYF. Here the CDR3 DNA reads TGTGCCAGCCGGGGACAGTCCTACGAGCAGTACTTC. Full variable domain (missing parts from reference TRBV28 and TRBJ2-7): DVKVTQSSRYLVKRTGEKVFLECVQDMDHENMFWYRQDPGLGLRLIYFSYDVKMKEKGDIPEGYSVSREKKERFSLILESASTNQTSMYLCASRGQSYEQYFGPGTRLTVT.

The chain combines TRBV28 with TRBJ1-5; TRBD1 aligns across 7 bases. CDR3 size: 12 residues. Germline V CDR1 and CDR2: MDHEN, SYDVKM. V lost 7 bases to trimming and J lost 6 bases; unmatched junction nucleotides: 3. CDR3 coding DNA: TGTGCCAGCAAAGACAGGGTTCAGCCCCAGCATTTT. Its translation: CASKDRVQPQHF.

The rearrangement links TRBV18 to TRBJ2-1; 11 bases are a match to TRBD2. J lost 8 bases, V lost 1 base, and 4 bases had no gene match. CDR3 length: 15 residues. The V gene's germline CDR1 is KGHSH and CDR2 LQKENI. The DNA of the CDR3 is TGTGCCAGCTCACCACTAGCGGGAGGGAGGCATGAGCAGTTCTTC. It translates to CASSPLAGGRHEQFF.

CDR3 region: CASSSGGRETDTQYF. The CDR3 region has the DNA TGTGCCAGCAGCTCAGGGGGGCGGGAAACAGATACGCAGTATTTT. This chain connects TRBV11-3 to TRBJ2-3, with D possibly TRBD1 on 7 matching bases. Trimming stripped 4 bases from V and 3 bases from J, with 14 bases between. CDR3 length: 15 residues. Germline V lookup: CDR1 SGHNT, CDR2 YENEEA.

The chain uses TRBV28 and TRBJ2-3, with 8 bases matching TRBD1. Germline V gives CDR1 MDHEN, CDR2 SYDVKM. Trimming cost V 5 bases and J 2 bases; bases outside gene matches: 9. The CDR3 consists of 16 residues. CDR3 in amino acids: CASSASGTGHTDTQYF. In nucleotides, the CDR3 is TGTGCCAGCAGTGCCTCGGGGACAGGTCACACAGATACGCAGTATTTT. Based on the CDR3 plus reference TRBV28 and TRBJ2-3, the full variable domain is DVKVTQSSRYLVKRTGEKVFLECVQDMDHENMFWYRQDPGLGLRLIYFSYDVKMKEKGDIPEGYSVSREKKERFSLILESASTNQTSMYLCASSASGTGHTDTQYFGPGTRLTVL.

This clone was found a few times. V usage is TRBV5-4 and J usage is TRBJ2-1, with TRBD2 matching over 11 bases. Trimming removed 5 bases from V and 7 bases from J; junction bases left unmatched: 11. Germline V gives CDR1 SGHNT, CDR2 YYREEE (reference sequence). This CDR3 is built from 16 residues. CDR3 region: CASRVHSGRALNEQFF. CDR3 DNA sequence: TGTGCCAGCAGGGTTCATAGCGGGAGGGCCCTTAATGAGCAGTTCTTC.

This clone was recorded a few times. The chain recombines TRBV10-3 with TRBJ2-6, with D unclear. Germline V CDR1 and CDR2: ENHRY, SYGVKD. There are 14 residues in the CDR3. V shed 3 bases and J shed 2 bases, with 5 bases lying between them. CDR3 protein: CAISDSTGANVLTF. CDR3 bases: TGTGCCATCAGTGATTCAACTGGGGCCAACGTCCTGACTTTC.

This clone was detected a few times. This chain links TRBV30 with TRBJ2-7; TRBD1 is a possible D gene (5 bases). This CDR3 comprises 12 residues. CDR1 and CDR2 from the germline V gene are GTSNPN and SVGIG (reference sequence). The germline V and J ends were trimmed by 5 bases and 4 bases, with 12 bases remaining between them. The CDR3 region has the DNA TGTGCCTGGTCCCAGGGTCGGTACGAGCAGTACTTC. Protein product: CAWSQGRYEQYF.

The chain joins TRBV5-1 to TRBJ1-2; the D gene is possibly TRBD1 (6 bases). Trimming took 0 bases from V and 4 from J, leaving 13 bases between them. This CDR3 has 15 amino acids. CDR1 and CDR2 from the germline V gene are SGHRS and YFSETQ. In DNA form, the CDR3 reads TGCGCCAGCAGCTTGGAAGTCCAGGGGTTCTATGGCTACACCTTC. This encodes CASSLEVQGFYGYTF.

CDR3 sequence reads: CASSGGGRETQYF. CDR3 sequence (DNA): TGCGCCAGCAGCGGAGGGGGCAGGGAGACCCAGTACTTC. The chain combines TRBV5-1 with TRBJ2-5, with D possibly TRBD1 on 7 matching bases. V was cut by 4 bases and J by 5 bases, with 12 bases left in between. The length of the CDR3 is 13 residues. Germline-derived CDR1 and CDR2 are SGHRS and YFSETQ.

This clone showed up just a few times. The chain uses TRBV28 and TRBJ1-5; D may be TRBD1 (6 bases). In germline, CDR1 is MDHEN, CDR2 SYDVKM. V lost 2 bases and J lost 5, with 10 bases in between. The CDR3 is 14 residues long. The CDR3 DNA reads TGTGCCAGCAGTTTAGGACAGTTGCATCAGCCCCAGCATTTT. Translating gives CASSLGQLHQPQHF.

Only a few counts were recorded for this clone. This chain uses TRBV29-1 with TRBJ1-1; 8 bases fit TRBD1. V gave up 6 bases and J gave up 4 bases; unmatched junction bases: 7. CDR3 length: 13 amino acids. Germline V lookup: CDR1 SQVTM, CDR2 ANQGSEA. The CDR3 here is CSVPDRVTTEAFF. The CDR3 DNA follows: TGCAGCGTCCCGGACAGGGTGACCACTGAAGCTTTCTTT.

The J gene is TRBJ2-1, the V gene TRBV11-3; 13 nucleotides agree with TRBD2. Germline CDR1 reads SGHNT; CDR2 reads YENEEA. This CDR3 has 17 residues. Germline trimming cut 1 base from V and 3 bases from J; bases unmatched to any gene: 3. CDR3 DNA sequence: TGTGCCAGCAGCTTAGGGACTAGCGGGAGACGCTACAATGAGCAGTTCTTC. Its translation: CASSLGTSGRRYNEQFF.

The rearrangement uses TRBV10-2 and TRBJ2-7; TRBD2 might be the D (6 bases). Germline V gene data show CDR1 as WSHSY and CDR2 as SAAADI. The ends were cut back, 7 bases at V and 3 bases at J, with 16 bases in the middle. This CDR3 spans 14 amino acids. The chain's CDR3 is CASTPTRPGYEQYV. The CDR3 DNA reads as TGCGCCAGCACTCCGACTAGGCCGGGCTACGAGCAGTACGTC.

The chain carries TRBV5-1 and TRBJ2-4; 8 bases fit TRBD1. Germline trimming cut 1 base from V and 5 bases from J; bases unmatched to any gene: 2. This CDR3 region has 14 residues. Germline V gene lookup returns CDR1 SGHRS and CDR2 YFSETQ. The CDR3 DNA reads TGCGCCAGCAGCTTGTGGACAGGGCAAAACATTCAGTACTTC. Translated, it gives CASSLWTGQNIQYF.

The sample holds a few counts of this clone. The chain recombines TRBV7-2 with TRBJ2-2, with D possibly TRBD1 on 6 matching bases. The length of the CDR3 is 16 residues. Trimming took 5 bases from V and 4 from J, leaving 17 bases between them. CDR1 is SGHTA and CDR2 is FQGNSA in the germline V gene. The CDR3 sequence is CASSPAGSRGTGELFF. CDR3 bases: TGTGCCAGCAGCCCCGCGGGTAGCAGGGGCACCGGGGAGCTGTTTTTT.

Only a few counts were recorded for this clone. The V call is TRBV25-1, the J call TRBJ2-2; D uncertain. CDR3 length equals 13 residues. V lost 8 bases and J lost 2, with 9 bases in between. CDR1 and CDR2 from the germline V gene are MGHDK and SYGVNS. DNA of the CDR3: TGTGCCAGCCGAACAGCTAACACCGGGGAGCTGTTTTTT. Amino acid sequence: CASRTANTGELFF.

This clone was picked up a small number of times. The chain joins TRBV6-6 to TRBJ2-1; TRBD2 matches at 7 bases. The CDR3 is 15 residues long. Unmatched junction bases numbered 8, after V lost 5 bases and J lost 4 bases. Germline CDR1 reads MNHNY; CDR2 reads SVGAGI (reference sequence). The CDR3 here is CASSQTSPPYNEQFF. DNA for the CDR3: TGTGCCAGCAGTCAGACTAGCCCGCCTTACAATGAGCAGTTCTTC.

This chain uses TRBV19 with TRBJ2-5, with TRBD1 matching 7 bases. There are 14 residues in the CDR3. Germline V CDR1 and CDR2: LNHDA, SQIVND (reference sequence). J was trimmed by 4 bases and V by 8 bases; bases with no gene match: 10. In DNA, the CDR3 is TGTGCCAGTGCCCCCGTCAGGGACAGAGAGACCCAGTACTTC. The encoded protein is CASAPVRDRETQYF.

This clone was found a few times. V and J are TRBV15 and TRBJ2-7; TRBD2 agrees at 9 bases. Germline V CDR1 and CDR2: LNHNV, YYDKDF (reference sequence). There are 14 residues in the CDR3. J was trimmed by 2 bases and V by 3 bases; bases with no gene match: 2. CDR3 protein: CATSRTSGTYEQYV. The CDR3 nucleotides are TGTGCCACCAGCAGGACTAGCGGAACCTACGAGCAGTACGTC.

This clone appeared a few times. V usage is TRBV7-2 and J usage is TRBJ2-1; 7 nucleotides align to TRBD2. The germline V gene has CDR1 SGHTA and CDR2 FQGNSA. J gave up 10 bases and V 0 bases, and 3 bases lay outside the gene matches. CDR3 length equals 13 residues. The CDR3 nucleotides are TGTGCCAGCAGCTTAGCAAGACTAGCCGAGCAGTTCTTC. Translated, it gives CASSLARLAEQFF.

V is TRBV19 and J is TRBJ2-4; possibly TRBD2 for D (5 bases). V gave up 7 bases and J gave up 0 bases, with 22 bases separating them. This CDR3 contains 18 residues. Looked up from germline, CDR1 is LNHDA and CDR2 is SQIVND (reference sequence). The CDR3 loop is CASNPRSSSNGAKNIQYF. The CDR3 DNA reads TGTGCCAGTAACCCCAGGTCTAGCTCAAATGGAGCCAAAAACATTCAGTACTTC.

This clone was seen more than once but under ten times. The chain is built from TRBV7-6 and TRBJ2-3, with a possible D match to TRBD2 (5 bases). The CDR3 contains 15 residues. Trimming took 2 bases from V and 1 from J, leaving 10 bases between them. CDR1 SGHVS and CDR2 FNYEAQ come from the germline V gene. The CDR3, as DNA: TGTGCCAGCAGCTTATGGGAGTCGGGCACAGATACGCAGTATTTT. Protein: CASSLWESGTDTQYF.

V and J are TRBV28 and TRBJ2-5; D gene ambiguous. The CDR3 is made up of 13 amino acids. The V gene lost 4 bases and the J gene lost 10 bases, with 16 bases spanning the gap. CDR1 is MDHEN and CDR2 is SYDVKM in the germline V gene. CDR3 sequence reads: CASSSLPLLFQYF. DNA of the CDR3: TGTGCCAGCAGTTCCCTCCCCCTCTTGTTCCAGTACTTC.